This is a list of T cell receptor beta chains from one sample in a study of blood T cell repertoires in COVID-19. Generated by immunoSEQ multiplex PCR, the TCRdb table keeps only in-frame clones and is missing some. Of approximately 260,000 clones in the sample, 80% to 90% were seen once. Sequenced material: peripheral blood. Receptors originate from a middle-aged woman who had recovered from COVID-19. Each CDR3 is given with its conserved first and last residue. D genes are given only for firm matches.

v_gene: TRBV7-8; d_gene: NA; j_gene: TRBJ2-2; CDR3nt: TGTGCCAGCAGCTTAATAAAGAACACCGGGGAGCTGTTTTTT; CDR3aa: CASSLIKNTGELFF
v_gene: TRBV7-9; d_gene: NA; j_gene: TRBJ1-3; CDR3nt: TGTGCCAGCAGCTTGCCCGGGACTTCTGGAAACACCATATATTTT; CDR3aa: CASSLPGTSGNTIYF
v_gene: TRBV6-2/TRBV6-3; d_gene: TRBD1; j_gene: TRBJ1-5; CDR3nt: TGTGCCAGCAGTACAGGGACAGGGGTTTGGCAGCCCCAGCATTTT; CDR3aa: CASSTGTGVWQPQHF
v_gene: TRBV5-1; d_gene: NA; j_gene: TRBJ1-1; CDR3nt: TGCGCCAGCAGCTCGGGGGGGGCGAACACTGAAGCTTTCTTT; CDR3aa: CASSSGGANTEAFF
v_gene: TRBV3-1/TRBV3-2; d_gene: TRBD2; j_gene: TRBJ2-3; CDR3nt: TGTGCCAGCAGCCAGGAGACTAGCGGGAGGGCGGTCGGCACAGATACGCAGTATTTT; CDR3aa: CASSQETSGRAVGTDTQYF
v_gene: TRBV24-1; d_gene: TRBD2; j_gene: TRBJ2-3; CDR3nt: TGTGCCACCAGTGCCGGAACTAGCGGGAGACTAGTGGATACGCAGTATTTT; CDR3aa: CATSAGTSGRLVDTQYF
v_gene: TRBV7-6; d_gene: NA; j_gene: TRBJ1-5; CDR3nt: TGTGCCAGCAGCCTAGGGTCGGCGGGGTCTAGTCAGCCCCAGCATTTT; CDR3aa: CASSLGSAGSSQPQHF
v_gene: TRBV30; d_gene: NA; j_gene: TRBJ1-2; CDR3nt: TGTGCCCGTGACTCGCGGGGTGGCGGCTACACCTTC; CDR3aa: CARDSRGGGYTF
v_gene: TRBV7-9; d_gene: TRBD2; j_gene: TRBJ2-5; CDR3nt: TGTGCCAGCAGCACCTACCCGGGAGGAGGAGAGACCCAGTACTTC; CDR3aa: CASSTYPGGGETQYF
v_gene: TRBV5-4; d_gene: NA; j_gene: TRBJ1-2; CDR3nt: TGTGCCAGCAGCTTGGGACAGATTGGCGATGGCTACACCTTC; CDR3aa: CASSLGQIGDGYTF
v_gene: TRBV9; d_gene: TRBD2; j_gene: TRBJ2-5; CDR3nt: TGTGCCAGCAGCCTAGGAATTTCGGGGGGGTATAGGGAGACCCAGTACTTC; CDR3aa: CASSLGISGGYRETQYF
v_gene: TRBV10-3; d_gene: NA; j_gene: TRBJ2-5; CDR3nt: TGTGCCATCAGTCGACAGCAAGAGACCCAGTACTTC; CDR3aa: CAISRQQETQYF
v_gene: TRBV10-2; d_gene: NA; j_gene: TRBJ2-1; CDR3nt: TGCGCCAGCAGTGAGTCGGGAGACCCATTCTACAATGAGCAGTTCTTC; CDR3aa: CASSESGDPFYNEQFF
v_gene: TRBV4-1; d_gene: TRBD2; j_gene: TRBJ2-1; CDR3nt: TGCGCCAGCAGCGCAACCGGGACTAGCGGGATTTACAATGAGCAGTTCTTC; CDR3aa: CASSATGTSGIYNEQFF
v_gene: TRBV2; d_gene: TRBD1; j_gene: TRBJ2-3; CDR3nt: TGTGCCAGCAATAACAGGGGGAGTCCAGATACGCAGTATTTT; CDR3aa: CASNNRGSPDTQYF
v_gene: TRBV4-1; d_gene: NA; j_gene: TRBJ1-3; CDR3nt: TGCGCCAGCAGCCCGTTGAATCGCGGGGACACCATATATTTT; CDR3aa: CASSPLNRGDTIYF
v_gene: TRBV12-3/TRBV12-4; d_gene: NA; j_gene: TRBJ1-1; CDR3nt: TGTGCCAGCAGTTTTGTGCGGGTTGGAGCTTTCTTT; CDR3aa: CASSFVRVGAFF
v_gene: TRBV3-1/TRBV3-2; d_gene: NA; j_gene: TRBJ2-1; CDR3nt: TGTGCCAGCAGCCAACTGCAGGGAATCAATGAGCAGTTCTTC; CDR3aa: CASSQLQGINEQFF
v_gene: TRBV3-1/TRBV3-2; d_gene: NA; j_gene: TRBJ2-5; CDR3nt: TGTGCCAGCAGCCGACTACAAGAGACCCAGTACTTC; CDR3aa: CASSRLQETQYF
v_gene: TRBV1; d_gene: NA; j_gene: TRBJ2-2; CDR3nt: TGTGGTGGGAGGGCATCGTACACCGGGGAGCTGTTTTTT; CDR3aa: CGGRASYTGELFF
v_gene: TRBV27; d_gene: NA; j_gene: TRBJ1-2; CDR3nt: TGTGCCAGCAGTTCCCAGGCATACTATGGCTACACCTTC; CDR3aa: CASSSQAYYGYTF
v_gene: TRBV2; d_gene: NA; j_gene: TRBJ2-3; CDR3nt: TGTGCCAGCAGTGCAGATACTATAGATACGCAGTATTTT; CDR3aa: CASSADTIDTQYF
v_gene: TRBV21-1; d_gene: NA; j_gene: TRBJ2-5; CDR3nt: TGTGCCAGCAGCAAAAGTCCGCTATCAGAGAAGCGGTTCCAAGAGACCCAGTACTTC; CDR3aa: CASSKSPLSEKRFQETQYF
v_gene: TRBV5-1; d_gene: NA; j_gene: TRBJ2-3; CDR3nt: TGCGCCAGCAGCTCAACTCCTACCTTCACAGATACGCAGTATTTT; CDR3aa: CASSSTPTFTDTQYF
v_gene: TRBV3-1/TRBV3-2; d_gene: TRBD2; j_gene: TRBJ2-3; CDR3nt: TGTGCCAGCAGCCAAGAAGTTCCAGCGGGGGACCTCGGTGATACGCAGTATTTT; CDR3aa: CASSQEVPAGDLGDTQYF
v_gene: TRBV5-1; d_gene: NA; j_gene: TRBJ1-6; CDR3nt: TGCGCCAGCAGCTTGGGGGGCTCACCCCTCCACTTT; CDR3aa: CASSLGGSPLHF
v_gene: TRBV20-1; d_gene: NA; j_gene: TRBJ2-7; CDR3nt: TGCAGTGCTAGTCCCGACATGAGCTCCTACGAGCAGTACTTC; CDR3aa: CSASPDMSSYEQYF
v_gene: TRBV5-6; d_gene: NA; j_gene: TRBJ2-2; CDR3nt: TGTGCCAGCAGCTTGGCAGGGGCCACCGGGGAGCTGTTTTTT; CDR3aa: CASSLAGATGELFF
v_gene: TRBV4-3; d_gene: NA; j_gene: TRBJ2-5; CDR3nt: TGCGCCAGCAGCCAAGATCTGGTCAGGGGCCACGGAGAGACCCAGTACTTC; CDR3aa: CASSQDLVRGHGETQYF
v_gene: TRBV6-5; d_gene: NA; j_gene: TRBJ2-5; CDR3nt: TGTGCCAGCAGTCCCTTACAGCCCAACCAAGAGACCCAGTACTTC; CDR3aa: CASSPLQPNQETQYF
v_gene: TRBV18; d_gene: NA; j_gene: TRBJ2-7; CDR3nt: TGTGCCAGCTCACCTTCTTCGACTAACGAGCAGTACTTC; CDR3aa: CASSPSSTNEQYF
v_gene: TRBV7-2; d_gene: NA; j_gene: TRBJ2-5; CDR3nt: TGTGCCAGCAGAGTAGCGGAGACCCAGTACTTC; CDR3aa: CASRVAETQYF
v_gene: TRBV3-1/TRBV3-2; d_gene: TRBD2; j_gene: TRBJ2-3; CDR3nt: TGTGCCAGCAGCCAAGATGCGTTGAGGCTAGCGGGGACAGATACGCAGTATTTT; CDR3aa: CASSQDALRLAGTDTQYF
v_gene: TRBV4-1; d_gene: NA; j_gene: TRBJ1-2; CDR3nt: TGCGCCAGCAGCCAGGTCACAGGGAAATATGGCTACACCTTC; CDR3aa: CASSQVTGKYGYTF
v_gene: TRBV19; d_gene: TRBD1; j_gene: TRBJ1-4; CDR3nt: TGTGCCAGTAGTATAGATTCTTGGACAGGCGCGCCTGCAACTAATGAAAAACTGTTTTTT; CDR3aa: CASSIDSWTGAPATNEKLFF
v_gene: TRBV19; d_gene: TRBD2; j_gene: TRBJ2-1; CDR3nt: TGTGCCAGTAGTATCGGACTAGCGGGATACAATGAGCAGTTCTTC; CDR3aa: CASSIGLAGYNEQFF
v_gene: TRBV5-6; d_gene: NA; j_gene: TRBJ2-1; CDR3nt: TGTGCCAGCAGCTTGGCAGGCCCCAATGAGCAGTTCTTC; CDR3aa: CASSLAGPNEQFF
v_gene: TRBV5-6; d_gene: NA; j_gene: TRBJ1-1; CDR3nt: TGTGCCAGCAGCTTATTAAACACTGAAGCTTTCTTT; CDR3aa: CASSLLNTEAFF
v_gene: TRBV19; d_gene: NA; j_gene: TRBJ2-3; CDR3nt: TGTGCCAGTAGCCCAAGACAGGATAGCACAGATACGCAGTATTTT; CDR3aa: CASSPRQDSTDTQYF
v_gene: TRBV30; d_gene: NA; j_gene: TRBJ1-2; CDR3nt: TGTGCCTGGAGTGTATACGGGCGGACCGCTACCTCGGTGACTACCCCTGTCAGTAATTATGGCTACACCTTC; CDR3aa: CAWSVYGRTATSVTTPVSNYGYTF
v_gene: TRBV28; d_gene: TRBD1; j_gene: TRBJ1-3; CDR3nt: TGTGCCAGCAGTCTCGGACAGGGTAGAAACACCATATATTTT; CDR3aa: CASSLGQGRNTIYF
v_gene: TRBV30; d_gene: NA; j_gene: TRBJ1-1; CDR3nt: TGTGCCTGGAGTGTCGAAGGAGGGAACACTGAAGCTTTCTTT; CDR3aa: CAWSVEGGNTEAFF
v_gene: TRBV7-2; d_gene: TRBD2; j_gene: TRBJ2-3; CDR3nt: TGTGCCAGCAGCCCAGGACTAGTCACAGATACGCAGTATTTT; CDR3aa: CASSPGLVTDTQYF
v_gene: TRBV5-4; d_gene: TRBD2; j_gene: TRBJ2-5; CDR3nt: TGTGCCAGCAGCCGGACGGGACTAGTCCAAGAGACCCAGTACTTC; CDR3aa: CASSRTGLVQETQYF
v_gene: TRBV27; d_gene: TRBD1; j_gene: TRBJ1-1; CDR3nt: TGTGCCAGCAGTCCGACGACAGGGACTGAAGCTTTCTTT; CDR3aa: CASSPTTGTEAFF
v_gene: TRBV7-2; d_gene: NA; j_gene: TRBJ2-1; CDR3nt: TGTGCCAGCAGCTTATTGGCAGGGTATGAGCAGTTCTTC; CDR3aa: CASSLLAGYEQFF
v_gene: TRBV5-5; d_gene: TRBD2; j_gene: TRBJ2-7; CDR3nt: TGTGCCAGCAGCTTAACGGCGGGGGGCTACGAGCAGTACTTC; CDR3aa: CASSLTAGGYEQYF
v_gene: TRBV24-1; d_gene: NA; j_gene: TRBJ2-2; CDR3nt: TGTGCCACCAGTGACCGAAGTAGAGACACCGGGGAGCTGTTTTTT; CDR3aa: CATSDRSRDTGELFF
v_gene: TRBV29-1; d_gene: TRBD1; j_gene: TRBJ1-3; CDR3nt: TGCAGCGTTGGGGACAGGGATTTGGCTGGAAACACCATATATTTT; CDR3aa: CSVGDRDLAGNTIYF
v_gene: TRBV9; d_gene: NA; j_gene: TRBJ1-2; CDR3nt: TGTGCCAGCAGCGTAGCTCTAGCGGGGGACTGGGGCTACACCTTC; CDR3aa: CASSVALAGDWGYTF
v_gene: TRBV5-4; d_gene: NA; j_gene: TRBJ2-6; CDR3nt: TGTGCCAGCAGCTTGGCAGGGGCTGGGGCCAACGTCCTGACTTTC; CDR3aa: CASSLAGAGANVLTF
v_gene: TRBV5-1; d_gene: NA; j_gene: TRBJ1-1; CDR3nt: TGCGCCTCAAGGGGAAGGGAGGACACTGAAGCTTTCTTT; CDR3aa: CASRGREDTEAFF
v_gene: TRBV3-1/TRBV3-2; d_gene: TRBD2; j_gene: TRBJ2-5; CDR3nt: TGTGCCAGCAGCCTTGGTAGCGGGTACCAAGAGACCCAGTACTTC; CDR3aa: CASSLGSGYQETQYF
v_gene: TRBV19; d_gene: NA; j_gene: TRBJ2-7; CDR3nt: TGTGCCAGTAGTATCGTATTAGGGCAGGGAACCTACGAGCAGTACTTC; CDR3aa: CASSIVLGQGTYEQYF
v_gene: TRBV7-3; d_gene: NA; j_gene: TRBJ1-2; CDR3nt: TGTGCCAGCAGCCCTACGGGGGGGCGTGATGGCTACACCTTC; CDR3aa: CASSPTGGRDGYTF